This entry features one TCR beta chain sequence. As yet, its antigen is unknown. The sample belongs to a study of CD8+ T cells in alopecia areata. General observations from the study: Scalp and blood samples kept many expanded lesional clones throughout tofacitinib.

RNA was isolated and reverse transcribed to cDNA, the sequencing template. Assay: immunoSEQ multiplex PCR; the TCRdb copy retains only in-frame clones and omits some. The table has 87,000 or so clones, around 71% seen once. Treatment defined: oral pan-JAK inhibitor, 5-10 mg twice daily. This TCR was sampled from a human donor with alopecia areata. The material was CD8+ T cells sorted from blood, obtained at week 44, from a patient treated with tofacitinib.

CDR3 sequence: CASSQTSGAYNEQFF. DNA for the CDR3: TGTGCCAGCAGCCAGACTAGCGGGGCATACAATGAGCAGTTCTTC. J is TRBJ2-1 and V is TRBV7-8; 11 positions match TRBD2. Looked up from germline, CDR1 is SGHVS and CDR2 is FQNEAQ. CDR3 length: 15 amino acids. Germline trimming cut 5 bases from V and 4 bases from J; bases unmatched to any gene: 4. The whole variable domain, remainder taken from reference TRBV7-8 and TRBJ2-1, is GAGVSQSPRYKVAKRGQDVALRCDPISGHVSLFWYQQALGQGPEFLTYFQNEAQLDKSGLPSDRFFAERPEGSVSTLKIQRTQQEDSAVYLCASSQTSGAYNEQFFGPGTRLTVL.